This is a list of T cell receptor beta chains from one sample in a study of T-cell reconstitution after alpha-beta-depleted transplantation in children. TCRdb used MiXCR to reprocess the PCR reads, holding one entry per CDR3 protein. The repertoire includes around 380,000 distinct CDR3 sequences, about 11% of them detected once, and 4.5% to 6% sits in the top ten. The starting material was PBMCs from the stem cell graft donor, obtained from the stem cell graft. These TCRs come from a human donor who donated a stem cell graft to a child with acute myeloid leukemia. CDR3s include the opening cysteine and the closing phenylalanine or tryptophan. Fields, in order: clone size, J gene, V gene, D gene, CDR3 protein, CDR3 DNA. D genes are given only for firm matches. Clone size, where shown, is once, few, many, or a class for clones that have expanded.

abundance: -; j_gene: TRBJ1-3; v_gene: TRBV12-3/TRBV12-4; d_gene: -; CDR3aa: CASSWKGSGNTIYF; CDR3nt: TGTGCCAGCAGTTGGAAGGGCTCCGGAAACACCATATATTTT
abundance: few; j_gene: TRBJ2-7; v_gene: TRBV7-9; d_gene: -; CDR3aa: CASSSNLQGREQYF; CDR3nt: TGTGCCAGCAGCTCGAACCTACAGGGTCGCGAGCAGTACTTC
abundance: -; j_gene: TRBJ2-1; v_gene: TRBV20-1; d_gene: TRBD2; CDR3aa: CSAPFGGGAFNEQFF; CDR3nt: TGCAGTGCCCCCTTTGGCGGGGGGGCGTTCAATGAGCAGTTCTTC
abundance: -; j_gene: TRBJ2-1; v_gene: TRBV15; d_gene: -; CDR3aa: CATASVRSYNEQFF; CDR3nt: TGTGCCACCGCTAGCGTGAGGTCCTACAATGAGCAGTTCTTC
abundance: once; j_gene: TRBJ2-1; v_gene: TRBV2; d_gene: TRBD2; CDR3aa: CTSCSSGSHYNEQFF; CDR3nt: TGTACCAGCTGTAGTAGCGGGAGCCACTACAATGAGCAGTTCTTC
abundance: many; j_gene: TRBJ1-6; v_gene: TRBV7-2; d_gene: -; CDR3aa: CASSFSGATYNSPLHF; CDR3nt: TGTGCCAGCAGCTTCAGCGGAGCTACTTATAATTCACCCCTCCACTTT
abundance: many; j_gene: TRBJ1-2; v_gene: TRBV12-3/TRBV12-4; d_gene: -; CDR3aa: CASSLGTEKHGYTF; CDR3nt: TGTGCCAGCAGTTTAGGGACAGAGAAACATGGCTACACCTTC
abundance: few; j_gene: TRBJ1-1; v_gene: TRBV5-1; d_gene: -; CDR3aa: CASSLEIMNTEAFF; CDR3nt: TGCGCCAGCAGCTTGGAGATTATGAACACTGAAGCTTTCTTT
abundance: many; j_gene: TRBJ1-4; v_gene: TRBV5-1; d_gene: -; CDR3aa: CASSLGAEGEKLFF; CDR3nt: TGCGCCAGCAGCTTGGGGGCGGAGGGAGAAAAACTGTTTTTT
abundance: many; j_gene: TRBJ2-5; v_gene: TRBV21-1; d_gene: -; CDR3aa: CASSSLRPPTGRQETQYF; CDR3nt: TGTGCCAGCAGCTCCCTCCGACCACCGACAGGACGACAAGAGACCCAGTACTTC
abundance: many; j_gene: TRBJ2-1; v_gene: TRBV20-1; d_gene: -; CDR3aa: CSADTGTYNEQFF; CDR3nt: TGCAGTGCCGATACCGGGACTTACAATGAGCAGTTCTTC
abundance: once; j_gene: TRBJ2-3; v_gene: TRBV5-1; d_gene: -; CDR3aa: CASSPTGLPADTQYF; CDR3nt: TGCGCCAGCAGCCCCACAGGCCTACCCGCAGATACGCAGTATTTT
abundance: -; j_gene: TRBJ2-2; v_gene: TRBV5-1; d_gene: TRBD2; CDR3aa: CASSGLAEPTGELFF; CDR3nt: TGCGCCAGCAGCGGACTAGCGGAACCCACCGGGGAGCTGTTTTTT
abundance: many; j_gene: TRBJ1-1; v_gene: TRBV9; d_gene: TRBD1; CDR3aa: CASSVVEGATEAFF; CDR3nt: TGTGCCAGCAGCGTAGTAGAGGGGGCAACTGAAGCTTTCTTT
abundance: -; j_gene: TRBJ2-3; v_gene: TRBV25-1; d_gene: -; CDR3aa: CASSEWNGPSTDTQYF; CDR3nt: TGTGCCAGCAGTGAATGGAACGGGCCTAGCACAGATACGCAGTATTTT
abundance: few; j_gene: TRBJ1-1; v_gene: TRBV12-3/TRBV12-4; d_gene: -; CDR3aa: CASSQGVRENTEAFF; CDR3nt: TGTGCCAGCAGCCAAGGTGTCAGGGAGAACACTGAAGCTTTCTTT
abundance: few; j_gene: TRBJ2-5; v_gene: TRBV5-1; d_gene: TRBD2; CDR3aa: CASSLIGGLAGGIETQYF; CDR3nt: TGCGCCAGCAGCCTCATTGGTGGACTAGCGGGAGGGATAGAGACCCAGTACTTC
abundance: few; j_gene: TRBJ2-3; v_gene: TRBV7-8; d_gene: TRBD2; CDR3aa: CASSTTSGGLDTQYF; CDR3nt: TGTGCCAGCAGCACAACTAGCGGGGGATTGGATACGCAGTATTTT
abundance: -; j_gene: TRBJ2-3; v_gene: TRBV5-5; d_gene: -; CDR3aa: CASSQGQPYARDTQYF; CDR3nt: TGTGCCAGCAGCCAAGGACAGCCCTACGCCCGAGATACGCAGTATTTT
abundance: -; j_gene: TRBJ2-3; v_gene: TRBV7-2; d_gene: TRBD2; CDR3aa: CASSRGLGPSTDTQYF; CDR3nt: TGTGCCAGCAGCCGGGGACTAGGACCCAGCACAGATACGCAGTATTTT
abundance: few; j_gene: TRBJ1-4; v_gene: TRBV5-1; d_gene: TRBD1; CDR3aa: CASSNWDRGLANEKLFF; CDR3nt: TGCGCCAGCAGCAACTGGGACAGGGGGCTGGCTAATGAAAAACTGTTTTTT
abundance: few; j_gene: TRBJ2-2; v_gene: TRBV7-3; d_gene: -; CDR3aa: CASSLVRGLNTGELFF; CDR3nt: TGTGCCAGCAGCTTAGTTCGGGGGCTTAACACCGGGGAGCTGTTTTTT
abundance: few; j_gene: TRBJ2-1; v_gene: TRBV5-8; d_gene: TRBD2; CDR3aa: CASSLVVTSGGYNEQFF; CDR3nt: TGTGCCAGCAGCTTGGTCGTGACTAGCGGAGGCTACAATGAGCAGTTCTTC
abundance: many; j_gene: TRBJ1-2; v_gene: TRBV12-3/TRBV12-4; d_gene: -; CDR3aa: CASSYGGNYGYTF; CDR3nt: TGTGCCAGCAGTTATGGGGGTAACTATGGCTACACCTTC
abundance: -; j_gene: TRBJ2-1; v_gene: TRBV25-1; d_gene: -; CDR3aa: CASTSSGPYNEQFF; CDR3nt: TGTGCCAGCACGAGTAGCGGACCCTACAATGAGCAGTTCTTC
abundance: -; j_gene: TRBJ1-2; v_gene: TRBV3-1; d_gene: -; CDR3aa: CASSQLSRGRGYTF; CDR3nt: TGTGCCAGCAGCCAACTATCACGGGGAAGGGGCTACACCTTC
abundance: -; j_gene: TRBJ2-1; v_gene: TRBV11-2; d_gene: TRBD2; CDR3aa: CASSLEAVAGGPQAEQFF; CDR3nt: TGTGCCAGCAGCTTAGAGGCGGTAGCGGGAGGGCCGCAGGCTGAGCAGTTCTTC
abundance: -; j_gene: TRBJ2-1; v_gene: TRBV3-1; d_gene: TRBD2; CDR3aa: CASSYSGGAVDEQFF; CDR3nt: TGTGCCAGCAGCTATAGCGGGGGGGCGGTCGATGAGCAGTTCTTC
abundance: many; j_gene: TRBJ2-1; v_gene: TRBV12-3/TRBV12-4; d_gene: -; CDR3aa: CASSLGSGVEREQFF; CDR3nt: TGTGCCAGCAGTTTAGGGTCAGGGGTGGAGAGGGAGCAGTTCTTC
abundance: -; j_gene: TRBJ1-1; v_gene: TRBV11-2; d_gene: TRBD1; CDR3aa: CASMPPGGTEAFF; CDR3nt: TGTGCCAGCATGCCTCCAGGGGGGACTGAAGCTTTCTTT
abundance: few; j_gene: TRBJ2-3; v_gene: TRBV20-1; d_gene: TRBD2; CDR3aa: CSARESAGSTDTQYF; CDR3nt: TGCAGTGCTAGAGAGTCAGCGGGGAGCACAGATACGCAGTATTTT
abundance: once; j_gene: TRBJ2-7; v_gene: TRBV12-3/TRBV12-4; d_gene: TRBD2; CDR3aa: CASSWPGGRSYEQYF; CDR3nt: TGTGCCAGCAGTTGGCCCGGCGGGAGATCCTACGAGCAGTACTTC
abundance: -; j_gene: TRBJ2-7; v_gene: TRBV12-3/TRBV12-4; d_gene: -; CDR3aa: CASSPTGNNYEQYF; CDR3nt: TGTGCCAGCAGTCCAACAGGGAACAACTACGAGCAGTACTTC
abundance: few; j_gene: TRBJ2-7; v_gene: TRBV29-1; d_gene: -; CDR3aa: CSVGVVRGEQYF; CDR3nt: TGCAGCGTTGGAGTCGTCCGTGGCGAGCAGTACTTC
abundance: -; j_gene: TRBJ1-2; v_gene: TRBV7-9; d_gene: TRBD1; CDR3aa: CASSQSGQSYGYTF; CDR3nt: TGTGCCAGCAGCCAATCGGGACAGAGCTATGGCTACACCTTC
abundance: few; j_gene: TRBJ2-1; v_gene: TRBV4-2; d_gene: TRBD2; CDR3aa: CASSQDLRGGNNEQFF; CDR3nt: TGTGCCAGCAGCCAAGACTTGCGGGGGGGCAATAATGAGCAGTTCTTC
abundance: -; j_gene: TRBJ2-5; v_gene: TRBV4-2; d_gene: TRBD2; CDR3aa: CASSPGGGPETQYF; CDR3nt: TGTGCCAGCAGCCCTGGGGGGGGTCCAGAGACCCAGTACTTC
abundance: few; j_gene: TRBJ2-7; v_gene: TRBV7-9; d_gene: -; CDR3aa: CASSLGGRQYF; CDR3nt: TGTGCCAGCAGCTTAGGAGGAAGGCAGTACTTC
abundance: many; j_gene: TRBJ1-2; v_gene: TRBV18; d_gene: -; CDR3aa: CASSRGDPGYTF; CDR3nt: TGTGCCAGCTCCAGAGGGGACCCTGGCTACACCTTC